This TCR beta chain came from a study of T-cell reconstitution after alpha-beta-depleted transplantation in children. Study-wide results and limits: Reportedly, roughly two months post-transplant, alpha-beta T cells arose from several hundred expanded graft clones.

V gave up 1 base and J gave up 1 base; unmatched junction bases: 9. The CDR3 covers 18 residues. The germline CDR1 and CDR2 sequences are SGDLS and YYNGEE. The table lists this clonotype with many counts. Its cognate antigen is unknown. TCRbeta library preparation incorporated unique molecular identifiers. TCRdb reprocessed the PCR reads via MiXCR and lists one record per CDR3 protein. The sample holds about 260,000 distinct CDR3 sequences; approximately 10% are singletons and the top ten take 23%. The rearrangement uses TRBV9 and TRBJ2-2; 8 bases are a match to TRBD2. Specimen: peripheral blood, collected 180 days after TCRalphabeta/CD19-depleted stem cell transplant. The TCR comes from a male patient under 10 years old who had a stem cell transplant for chronic granulomatous disease, so the T cells may come from the graft donor. The CDR3 DNA follows: TGTGCCAGCAGCGTAAGGGATACTAGCGGAAGGAACACCGGGGAGCTGTTTTTT. It translates to CASSVRDTSGRNTGELFF.